The entry below gives a single T cell receptor beta chain sequence along with its context. Its antigen specificity is not known. No much larger clone exists at a distance of one base, and base qualities are not known. These data come from a study of T cell responses to AZD1222 COVID-19 vaccine (dated by TCRdb to the early 2020s). Background on the whole study: AZD1222 recipients whose second dose came at about 4 weeks and those whose second dose came at about 12 weeks were combined into one group, since spike-specific TCR depth and breadth did not differ between the two schedules. A total of over 230 trial participants underwent TCR sequencing, of whom around 200 received two doses of AZD1222 and about 25 received two doses of the MenACWY control vaccine. Trial participants were enrolled by age into subgroups of 18-55, 56-69 and 70-plus years, and roughly 150, 30 and 60 TCR-sequenced participants, respectively, were included in these subgroups.

The CDR3 regions of human TCRbeta chains were analyzed by immunosequencing. The original pipeline was this. Repertoire TCRs were matched against a reference library of SARS-CoV-2-specific TCRs generated with the MIRA antigen-specificity platform. Breadth meant the fraction of unique TCRs that were SARS-CoV-2-associated, whereas depth meant the fraction of total T cells that were SARS-CoV-2-associated. Each spike-specific TCR was assigned to its reactive spike region and to a CD4 or CD8 class using the MIRA data. Log10-transformed breadth and depth values were compared by one-way ANOVA with Sidak's multiple comparisons tests. The immuneACCESS repertoire file appears here via TCRdb, limited to in-frame rearrangements. These files lack a portion of the clones; in checked studies, under half of the deficit traces to unresolved V genes, and the cause of the others is not known. The V and J calls and the clone size are those of that table, but D and trimming were determined from the DNA. Present in this sample are about 140,000 clones, under 95% of which were seen just once. The ten biggest clones cover more than 1.1% of the sample.

Overall study outcomes, separate from this receptor: Most participants were white British and females outnumbered males, and the authors suggested that clonal diversity may have been underestimated. Conclusions about previously exposed vaccinees are limited because only 5 or 6 AZD1222 recipients were SARS-CoV-2 seropositive at baseline. Because no day 14 peak-response samples were available, the repertoires could be characterized only after the peak T cell response. The 56-69-year group was small, and its depth increase did not reach significance, likely because of low power. Epitopes outside the regions mutated in the B.1.351 and B.1.1.7 variants were reportedly recognized by nearly half of the unique spike-specific TCRs. Vaccine-associated CD4 TCRs spanned the whole spike protein, with dominant responses in regions 160-218 and 743-854. A significant rise in spike-specific TCR breadth and depth was observed after two AZD1222 doses relative to day 0 and relative to MenACWY recipients.

The sample's time point, from its label and the paper: baseline before first vaccination. Samples from vaccinated people were obtained from the UK trials COV001 and COV002, which included a single-blind randomized controlled phase 2/3 trial of AZD1222 (ChAdOx1 nCoV-19) in healthy adults. For TCRbeta chain sequencing, PBMC samples were collected from trial participants at day 0 and at day 28 after the second dose. The CDR3 has 12 amino acids, counting the end cysteine and phenylalanine. The read is trimmed to its CDR3 DNA, 36 bases read in frame from base 1. Trimming at the junction amounts to 2 bases on V and 0 bases on J, and the germline ends lie 2 bases apart. The germline V gene gives CDR1 as SGDLS and CDR2 as YYNGEE.

The sequence was obtained from an adult in good health. The starting material was peripheral blood, obtained on day 0 of AZD1222 vaccination. This chain joins TRBV9 to TRBJ2-5; no D gene can be assigned with confidence. The DNA is TGTGCCAGCAGCGTGAACCAAGAGACCCAGTACTTC. Translated, this is CASSVNQETQYF.